This T cell receptor beta chain was sequenced for a study of CD8+CD57+ T cells in acquired aplastic anemia. For CDR3 and TCR beta VDJ profiling, genomic DNA was the template used. Using its own MiXCR run on the reads, TCRdb lists one record per CDR3 protein. The data hold roughly 250,000 distinct CDR3 sequences, with 70% to 85% observed a single time. The authors sequenced patients whose flow cytometry had shown CD8+CD57+ cell expansion. A severe acquired aplastic anemia diagnosis applied to all patients. The CDR3 spans 16 residues. V lost 5 bases to trimming and J lost 3 bases; unmatched junction nucleotides: 7. Germline-derived CDR1 and CDR2 are SEHNR and FQNEAQ (reference sequence).

This TCR came from a human donor with aplastic anemia. The sample consisted of sorted CD4+, CD8+, or CD8+CD57+ T cells (not recorded which) from PBMCs. This sequence joins TRBV7-9 and TRBJ2-2, with 9 bases identical to TRBD1. The CDR3 region is CASSPQGALDTGELFF. CDR3 sequence (DNA): TGTGCCAGCAGCCCACAGGGGGCTTTGGACACCGGGGAGCTGTTTTTT.